This is a list of T cell receptor beta chains from one sample in a study of identical twins. MiXCR, run by TCRdb on the 5' RACE reads, gives a single entry per CDR3 protein. The table records under 900,000 distinct CDR3 sequences, 15% to 20% of them present only once. Another study also made use of these data, one on T cells expressing NK-cell markers.

Sequencing was done on a sample of PBMCs. The source is a woman aged 18-29 years in good health. The CDR3 runs from the conserved cysteine through the conserved F or W. D genes are given only for firm matches. Expanded clones are given a class, and other clones once, few, many or no size at all.

d_gene	len	abundance	j_gene	v_gene	CDR3nt	CDR3aa
TRBD2	15	-	TRBJ2-1	TRBV6-5	TGTGCCAGCAGTTACGGGCTAGCGGGATTCGGAGAGCAGTTCTTC	CASSYGLAGFGEQFF
-	15	-	TRBJ2-7	TRBV5-1	TGCGCCAGCAGCTTGGCGGGAGCGCGCGAAGTCGAGCAGTACTTC	CASSLAGAREVEQYF
-	15	few	TRBJ1-1	TRBV5-1	TGCGCCAGCTTCCCGTTACAGGGTATGAACACTGAAGCTTTCTTT	CASFPLQGMNTEAFF
-	15	-	TRBJ2-7	TRBV10-3	TGTGCCATCAGCGCGGACACCCTCGAGATCTACGAGCAGTACTTC	CAISADTLEIYEQYF
TRBD2	15	-	TRBJ2-7	TRBV6-1	TGTGCCAGCAGCCCCCCAGGAGCGGGAGCCTACGAGCAGTACTTC	CASSPPGAGAYEQYF
TRBD1	16	-	TRBJ2-2	TRBV12-3/TRBV12-4	TGTGCCAGCAGTTTCGGGCAGGGGGCGCGCACCGGGGAGCTGTTTTTT	CASSFGQGARTGELFF
TRBD1	17	-	TRBJ2-6	TRBV19	TGTGCCAGTAGCAGACAGGGGGATTATTCTGGGGCCAACGTCCTGACTTTC	CASSRQGDYSGANVLTF
-	13	-	TRBJ2-3	TRBV24-1	TGTGCCACCAGCGGTTCGGGCACAGATACGCAGTATTTT	CATSGSGTDTQYF
-	19	-	TRBJ1-4	TRBV27	TGTGCCAGCAGTTTATCTCTCGATGGAGGGGGTGGAATAAATGAAAAACTGTTTTTT	CASSLSLDGGGGINEKLFF
-	15	few	TRBJ1-2	TRBV3-1	TGTGCCAGCAGCCCTAGTGCTGACGTCAACTATGGCTACACCTTC	CASSPSADVNYGYTF
-	17	many	TRBJ1-3	TRBV29-1	TGCAGCGTTGAAGATCCTTTAGTCGGTACTTCTGGAAACACCATATATTTT	CSVEDPLVGTSGNTIYF
-	17	-	TRBJ2-3	TRBV5-6	TGTGCCAGCAGCTTGGAGTGGGGGGGCTTGAGCACAGATACGCAGTATTTT	CASSLEWGGLSTDTQYF
-	15	-	TRBJ1-5	TRBV6-5	TGTGCCAGCAGTTGGACGCAGGGATACGTCCAGCCCCAGCATTTT	CASSWTQGYVQPQHF
-	14	few	TRBJ2-5	TRBV20-1	TGCAGTGGTAAGAGCGGAGCGTACCAAGAGACCCAGTACTTC	CSGKSGAYQETQYF
TRBD2	13	-	TRBJ2-7	TRBV30	TGTGCCTGGAGTGTAGAGACTAGCCTGGAGCAGTACTTC	CAWSVETSLEQYF
-	15	-	TRBJ1-5	TRBV2	TGTGCCAGCACCGAATCCTTTTGGAGCAATCAGCCCCAGCATTTT	CASTESFWSNQPQHF
-	16	few	TRBJ2-4	TRBV6-5	TGTGCCAGCAGTTACTCGACAGGCGGGACCATAAGCATTCAGTACTTC	CASSYSTGGTISIQYF
TRBD1	18	once	TRBJ2-1	TRBV25-1	TGTGCCAGCAGTGCCATTCCCGGGACAGGGACCCCCGGGAATGAGCAGTTCTTC	CASSAIPGTGTPGNEQFF
TRBD2	14	few	TRBJ2-1	TRBV6-1	TGTGCCAGCACCCTTAGCGGGAGCTACAATGAGCAGTTCTTC	CASTLSGSYNEQFF
TRBD2	14	few	TRBJ2-3	TRBV29-1	TGCAGCGTCAAACTAGCGGGGATCACAGATACGCAGTATTTT	CSVKLAGITDTQYF
-	14	-	TRBJ1-6	TRBV5-1	TGCGCCAGCGCCTGGAGCAGGGTCAATTCACCCCTCCACTTT	CASAWSRVNSPLHF
TRBD1	13	few	TRBJ1-1	TRBV20-1	TGCAGTGCCGGGACAGGGGGCTTCACTGAAGCTTTCTTT	CSAGTGGFTEAFF
-	16	-	TRBJ2-3	TRBV20-1	TGCAGTGCTAGAGATCCGGGCCGGCGGAGGACAGATACGCAGTATTTT	CSARDPGRRRTDTQYF
TRBD1	15	few	TRBJ1-5	TRBV12-3/TRBV12-4	TGTGCCAGCAGTCCCTCGGGACAGAGCAATCAGCCCCAGCATTTT	CASSPSGQSNQPQHF
-	15	many	TRBJ1-5	TRBV7-9	TGTGCCAGCAGCCTACGCGGAGGGGTCGATCAGCCCCAGCATTTT	CASSLRGGVDQPQHF
-	11	few	TRBJ1-2	TRBV20-1	TGCAGTGCTAGACCCCGCGGGAGCTACACCTTC	CSARPRGSYTF
TRBD2	17	few	TRBJ2-1	TRBV19	TGTGCCAGTAGTACTCTCCTAGCGGGCAGCTCCTACAATGAGCAGTTCTTC	CASSTLLAGSSYNEQFF
-	14	-	TRBJ2-7	TRBV5-1	TGCGCCAGCAGCGTGACTGGGAGCTCCTACGAGCAGTACTTC	CASSVTGSSYEQYF
-	15	-	TRBJ2-1	TRBV6-1	TGTGCCAGCAGTACGGGTCGGGGGACCTACAATGAGCAGTTCTTC	CASSTGRGTYNEQFF
-	16	few	TRBJ2-5	TRBV9	TGTGCCAGCAGCGCAAACAGGATCCGGACCCAAGAGACCCAGTACTTC	CASSANRIRTQETQYF
-	12	few	TRBJ1-2	TRBV12-3/TRBV12-4	TGTGCCAGCAGTTATGACTACTATGGCTACACCTTC	CASSYDYYGYTF
-	15	many	TRBJ2-3	TRBV12-3/TRBV12-4	TGTGCCAGCAGTTCCGTAGGCGGGCCGGGAGATACGCAGTATTTT	CASSSVGGPGDTQYF
-	14	few	TRBJ1-4	TRBV9	TGTGCCAGCAGCGTAGAGGGGGAGATTGGAAAACTGTTTTTT	CASSVEGEIGKLFF
TRBD2	16	-	TRBJ2-1	TRBV3-1	TGTGCCAGCAGCCAAGTTAGACTAGCGGGATTCGGCGAGCAGTTCTTC	CASSQVRLAGFGEQFF
TRBD1	12	-	TRBJ1-1	TRBV20-1	TGCAGTGCCACAACAGGGGGATTAGAAGCTTTCTTT	CSATTGGLEAFF
-	15	few	TRBJ2-1	TRBV7-2	TGTGCCAGCAGCTTAGTGGCGGGTCACCACGATGAGCAGTTCTTC	CASSLVAGHHDEQFF
-	15	-	TRBJ2-3	TRBV11-2	TGTGCCAGCAGCTTAGTTCCGGGAACCACAGATACGCAGTATTTT	CASSLVPGTTDTQYF
-	13	-	TRBJ1-1	TRBV20-1	TGCAGTGCTAGGGACGGACGGGGCACTGAAGCTTTCTTT	CSARDGRGTEAFF
-	17	-	TRBJ1-3	TRBV27	TGTGCCAGCAGTCCAGTCGGGGGGCCGATCTCTGGAAACACCATATATTTT	CASSPVGGPISGNTIYF